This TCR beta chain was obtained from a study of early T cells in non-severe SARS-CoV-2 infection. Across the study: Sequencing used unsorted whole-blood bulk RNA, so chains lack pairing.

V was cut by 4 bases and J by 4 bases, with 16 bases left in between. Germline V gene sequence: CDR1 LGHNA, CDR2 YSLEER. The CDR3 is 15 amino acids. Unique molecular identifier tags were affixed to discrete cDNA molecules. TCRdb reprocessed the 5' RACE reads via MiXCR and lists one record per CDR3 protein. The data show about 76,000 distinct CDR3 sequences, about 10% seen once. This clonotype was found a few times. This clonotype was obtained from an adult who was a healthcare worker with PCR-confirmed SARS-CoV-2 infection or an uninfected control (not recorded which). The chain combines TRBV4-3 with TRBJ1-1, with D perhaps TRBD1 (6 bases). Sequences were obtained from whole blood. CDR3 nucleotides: TGCGCCAGCAGCCCGGGACAAAGAGGGGGCACTGAAGCTTTCTTT. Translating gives CASSPGQRGGTEAFF.